This T cell receptor beta chain was documented in a study of tumor and adjacent non-tumor tissue in lung cancer. Overall study context: The cohort had about a dozen adenocarcinoma, a couple of squamous cell and 1 small cell patients.

The ends were cut back, 6 bases at V and 1 base at J, with 16 bases in the middle. Germline assignment: CDR1 SGHKS and CDR2 YYEKEE (reference sequence). CDR3 size: 15 residues. This clonotype was detected many times. No cell sorting was done before RNA was extracted from the tissue. Distant lung tissue was collected more than 3 cm away from the tumor edge. TCRbeta libraries were built with three rounds of nested PCR, modified from ARM-PCR. TCRdb reprocessed the multiplex PCR reads via MiXCR and lists one record per CDR3 protein. Of over 40,000 distinct CDR3 sequences detected, 60% to 65% appear once; the ten largest clones hold under 20%.

The sequenced material came from distant non-tumor lung tissue. This chain connects TRBV5-5 to TRBJ1-1, with D possibly being TRBD1 (5 bases). The TCR was taken from a woman in her 40s with non-small cell lung cancer. CDR3 in DNA: TGTGCCAGCATGAGGGGTCACGGAGGGAACACTGAAGCTTTCTTT. The encoded protein is CASMRGHGGNTEAFF.